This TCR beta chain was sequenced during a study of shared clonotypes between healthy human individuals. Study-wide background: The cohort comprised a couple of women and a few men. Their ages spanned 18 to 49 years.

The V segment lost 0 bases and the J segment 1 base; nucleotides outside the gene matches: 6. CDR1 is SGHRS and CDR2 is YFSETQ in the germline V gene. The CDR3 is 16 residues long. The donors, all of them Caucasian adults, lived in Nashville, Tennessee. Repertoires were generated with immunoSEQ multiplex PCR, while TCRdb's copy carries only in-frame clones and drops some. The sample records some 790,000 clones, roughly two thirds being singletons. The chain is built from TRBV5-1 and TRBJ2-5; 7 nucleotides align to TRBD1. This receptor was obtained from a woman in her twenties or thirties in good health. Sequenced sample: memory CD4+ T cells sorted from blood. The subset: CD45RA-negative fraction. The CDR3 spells CASSLVAAGGQETQYF. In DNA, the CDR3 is TGCGCCAGCAGCTTGGTGGCGGCAGGGGGCCAAGAGACCCAGTACTTC.